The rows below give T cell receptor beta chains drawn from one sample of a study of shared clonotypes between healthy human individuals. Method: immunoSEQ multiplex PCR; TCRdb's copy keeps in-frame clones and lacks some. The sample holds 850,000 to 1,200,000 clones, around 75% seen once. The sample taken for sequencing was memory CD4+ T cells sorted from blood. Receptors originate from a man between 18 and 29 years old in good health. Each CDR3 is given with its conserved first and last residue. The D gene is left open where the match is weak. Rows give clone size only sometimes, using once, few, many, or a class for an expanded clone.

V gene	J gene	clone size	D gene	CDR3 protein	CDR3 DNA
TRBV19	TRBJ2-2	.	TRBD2	CASSRLAGGLGELFF	TGTGCCAGTAGCCGTCTAGCGGGAGGGCTGGGGGAGCTGTTTTTT
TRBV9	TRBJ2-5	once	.	CASSVDSGPETQYF	TGTGCCAGCAGCGTAGATAGCGGCCCAGAGACCCAGTACTTC
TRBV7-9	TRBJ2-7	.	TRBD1	CASSYQGAGEQYF	TGTGCCAGCAGTTATCAGGGGGCGGGTGAGCAGTACTTC
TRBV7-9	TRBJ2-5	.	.	CASSFQGVWETQYF	TGTGCCAGCAGCTTTCAGGGCGTCTGGGAGACCCAGTACTTC
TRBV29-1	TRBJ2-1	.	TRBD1	CSESSRDRKGDEQFF	TGCAGCGAATCCTCCCGGGACAGAAAAGGCGATGAGCAGTTCTTC
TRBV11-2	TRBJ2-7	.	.	CASSLDPQTASYEQYF	TGTGCCAGCAGCTTAGACCCTCAGACAGCCTCCTACGAGCAGTACTTC
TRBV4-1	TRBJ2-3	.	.	CASSQQPSTDTQYF	TGCGCCAGCAGCCAACAACCTAGCACAGATACGCAGTATTTT
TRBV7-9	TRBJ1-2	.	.	CASSLGAGGYTF	TGTGCCAGCAGCTTAGGAGCGGGTGGCTACACCTTC
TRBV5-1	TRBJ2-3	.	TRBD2	CASSIFTGTSSTDTQYF	TGCGCCAGCAGCATCTTCACCGGGACTAGCAGCACAGATACGCAGTATTTT
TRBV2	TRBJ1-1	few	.	CASSQVQKAFF	TGTGCCAGCAGTCAGGTACAGAAAGCTTTCTTT
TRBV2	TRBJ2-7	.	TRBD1	CASDPTGAASYEQYF	TGTGCCAGCGACCCGACAGGGGCCGCCTCCTACGAGCAGTACTTC
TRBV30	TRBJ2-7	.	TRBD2	CAWSVPPGLAGVKEQYF	TGTGCCTGGAGTGTACCCCCGGGACTAGCGGGAGTAAAAGAGCAGTACTTC
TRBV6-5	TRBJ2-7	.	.	CASSDRYTYEQYF	TGTGCCAGCAGTGACCGATACACCTACGAGCAGTACTTC
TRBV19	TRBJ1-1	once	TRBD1	CASSGGTGRSVHTEAFF	TGTGCCAGTAGTGGAGGGACAGGGAGATCGGTGCACACTGAAGCTTTCTTT
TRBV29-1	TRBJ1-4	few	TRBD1	CSVGSGTGNEKLFF	TGCAGCGTTGGGTCTGGGACAGGGAATGAAAAACTGTTTTTT
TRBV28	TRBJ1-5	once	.	CAILSGGRNQPQHF	TGTGCCATACTTTCCGGGGGCCGCAATCAGCCCCAGCATTTT
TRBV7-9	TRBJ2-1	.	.	CASSPLEGRNNEQFF	TGTGCCAGCAGCCCCTTAGAAGGGCGTAACAATGAGCAGTTCTTC
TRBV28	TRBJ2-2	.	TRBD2	CASSLGRGAAGELFF	TGTGCCAGCAGTTTAGGGAGGGGCGCAGCCGGGGAGCTGTTTTTT
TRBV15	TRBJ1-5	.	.	CATSRRGGGQPQHF	TGTGCCACCAGCAGACGAGGCGGCGGTCAGCCCCAGCATTTT
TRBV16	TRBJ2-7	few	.	CASSQLVEGPYEQYF	TGTGCCAGCAGCCAATTAGTGGAGGGACCCTACGAGCAGTACTTC
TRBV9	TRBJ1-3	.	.	CASSVGEQSGNTIYF	TGTGCCAGCAGCGTAGGGGAACAGTCTGGAAACACCATATATTTT
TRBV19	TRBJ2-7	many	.	CASSLRDGSYEQYF	TGTGCCAGTAGTCTTCGGGACGGCTCCTACGAGCAGTACTTC
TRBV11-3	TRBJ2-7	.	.	CASSLNPEGTRIYEQYF	TGTGCCAGCAGCTTAAACCCCGAGGGGACCAGAATCTACGAGCAGTACTTC
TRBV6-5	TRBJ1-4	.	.	CASRSTGEKLFF	TGTGCCAGCAGATCGACAGGCGAAAAACTGTTTTTT
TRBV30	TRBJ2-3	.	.	CAWSVGGASTDTQYF	TGTGCCTGGAGTGTAGGGGGGGCGAGCACAGATACGCAGTATTTT
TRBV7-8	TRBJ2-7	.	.	CASSFVTGILAYEQYF	TGTGCCAGCAGCTTCGTAACCGGGATTCTTGCCTACGAGCAGTACTTC
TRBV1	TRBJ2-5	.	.	CTSSQEGGETQYF	TGCACCAGCAGCCAAGAGGGTGGCGAGACCCAGTACTTC
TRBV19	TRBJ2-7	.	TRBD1	CASSSRDRGHPYEQYF	TGTGCCAGTAGTTCACGCGACAGGGGGCATCCCTACGAGCAGTACTTC
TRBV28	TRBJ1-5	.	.	CASYPERILNQPQHF	TGTGCCAGCTATCCTGAACGGATCCTCAATCAGCCCCAGCATTTT